Following are 16 T cell receptor beta chains from one sample sequenced in a study of blood T cell repertoires in COVID-19 (dated by TCRdb to 2020 to 2022). The receptor library was made with the immunoSEQ multiplex PCR assay. The clones in this table, taken by TCRdb from immuneACCESS, are in-frame only. Not every clone is retained; where verified, under half of the shortfall comes from an unresolved V gene, and the cause of the rest is unknown. The sample table shows around 100,000 clones, and around 81% are seen once. The ten most abundant clones make up about an eighth of the sample. The source material was peripheral blood. These receptors were taken from a man over 45 with active or convalescent COVID-19.

This clone was observed once. The chain couples TRBV9 to TRBJ2-5; possible D gene TRBD2, 5 bases. The V and J ends lost 2 bases and 0 bases respectively, with 23 bases between them. The germline CDR1 and CDR2 sequences are SGDLS and YYNGEE. The CDR3 consists of 19 residues. CDR3 protein: CASSVRWVPLAYYQETQYF. CDR3 bases: TGTGCCAGCAGCGTGAGGTGGGTGCCCCTAGCTTATTACCAAGAGACCCAGTACTTC.

In nucleotides, the CDR3 is TGTGCCAGCAGCCGCGGACTAGCGGGACCTTCCGAGCAGTACTTC. Protein: CASSRGLAGPSEQYF. This rearrangement joins TRBV4-2 to TRBJ2-7, with 12 bases aligning to TRBD2. The CDR3 loop spans 15 amino acids. Germline V gives CDR1 LGHNA, CDR2 YNFKEQ. V shed 4 bases and J 6 bases; nucleotides not matched to a gene: 7.

The chain uses TRBV5-6 and TRBJ2-7, with D perhaps TRBD1 (6 bases). CDR3 length: 15 residues. V was clipped by 4 bases and J by 2 bases, with 16 bases between them. Germline V gives CDR1 SGHDT, CDR2 YYEEEE. The CDR3 here is CASSLQGYVPYEQYF. CDR3 in DNA: TGTGCCAGCAGCCTACAGGGCTATGTTCCCTACGAGCAGTACTTC.

The chain recombines TRBV19 with TRBJ1-1, with a possible D match to TRBD1 (6 bases). Per germline, CDR1 LNHDA and CDR2 SQIVND (reference sequence). The CDR3 contains 14 residues. The V gene lost 10 bases and the J gene lost 1 base, with 16 bases spanning the gap. For the CDR3, the DNA is TGTGCCACCTCCTCGGGACACTCGAACACTGAAGCTTTCTTT. It translates to CATSSGHSNTEAFF.

The chain combines TRBV12-5 with TRBJ1-1; 7 nucleotides line up with TRBD1. This CDR3 is built from 13 residues. Germline-derived CDR1 and CDR2 are LGHNT and FRNRAP. The junction had 6 bases not matched to a gene; V was cut back by 8 bases and J by 3 bases. In DNA, the CDR3 is TGTGCTAGTAGACAGGGAGGTGACACTGAAGCTTTCTTT. Translating it yields CASRQGGDTEAFF.

This clone showed up just a few times. The rearrangement joins TRBV11-3 to TRBJ1-1; D is possibly TRBD1 (6 bases). The V end was cut by 1 base, the J end by 4 bases, with 16 bases between. Germline V CDR1 and CDR2: SGHNT, YENEEA. The CDR3 runs to 16 residues. The CDR3, as DNA: TGTGCCAGCAGCTTAGGTGCGGACAGACTATTCACTGAAGCTTTCTTT. It translates to CASSLGADRLFTEAFF. Drawing the rest from reference TRBV11-3 and TRBJ1-1, the complete variable domain is EAGVVQSPRYKIIEKKQPVAFWCNPISGHNTLYWYLQNLGQGPELLIRYENEEAVDDSQLPKDRFSAERLKGVDSTLKIQPAELGDSAVYLCASSLGADRLFTEAFFGQGTRLTVV.

The chain recombines TRBV18 with TRBJ1-1; tentatively, D is TRBD1 (5 bases). CDR3 length: 14 residues. Germline V gene data show CDR1 as KGHSH and CDR2 as LQKENI. Trimming stripped 1 base from V and 3 bases from J, with 9 bases between. The CDR3 coding sequence is TGTGCCAGCTCACCACAGTTACAGGACACTGAAGCTTTCTTT. Translating gives CASSPQLQDTEAFF.

This chain joins TRBV5-8 and TRBJ2-3, with D tentatively TRBD1 (6 bases). CDR3 length: 13 residues. Germline V gives CDR1 SGHTS, CDR2 YDEGEE. The V gene lost 4 bases and the J gene lost 1 base, with 7 bases spanning the gap. CDR3 loop: CASSPGGTDTQYF. CDR3 DNA sequence: TGTGCCAGCAGCCCAGGGGGCACAGATACGCAGTATTTT.

The V gene is TRBV19, the J gene TRBJ2-5; TRBD2 aligns across 7 bases. The V gene's germline CDR1 is LNHDA and CDR2 SQIVND (reference sequence). V trimming: 7 bases; J trimming: 6 bases; junction bases outside the gene matches: 8. The CDR3 runs 13 residues. The CDR3 DNA reads as TGTGCCAGTAAAGATAGCGGGTCGAAGACCCAGTACTTC. This codes for CASKDSGSKTQYF. The whole variable domain, filled in from reference TRBV19 and TRBJ2-5, reads DGGITQSPKYLFRKEGQNVTLSCEQNLNHDAMYWYRQDPGQGLRLIYYSQIVNDFQKGDIAEGYSVSREKKESFPLTVTSAQKNPTAFYLCASKDSGSKTQYFGPGTRLLVL.

This chain links TRBV7-2 with TRBJ2-1, with a tentative D call TRBD1 (6 bases). This CDR3 has 15 residues. From germline, CDR1 is SGHTA and CDR2 FQGNSA. Trimming removed 3 bases at V and 5 bases at J, with 14 bases between. CDR3 protein: CASSFTSRGNNEQFF. CDR3 sequence (DNA): TGTGCCAGCAGCTTTACATCCAGGGGCAACAATGAGCAGTTCTTC.

The chain recombines TRBV2 with TRBJ2-3; tentative D call: TRBD2 (6 bases). CDR1 is SNHLY and CDR2 is FYNNEI in the germline V gene. Trimming took 9 bases from V and 6 from J, leaving 25 bases between them. The CDR3 extends over 16 amino acids. CDR3 region: CASHPGPGLASDTQYF. In nucleotides, the CDR3 is TGTGCCAGTCACCCCGGCCCGGGACTGGCGTCTGATACGCAGTATTTT.

The chain joins TRBV2 to TRBJ2-7; 7 nucleotides match TRBD1. Trimming at V came to 7 bases and at J to 7 bases, leaving 7 bases not matched to a gene. The CDR3 consists of 12 residues. The V gene's germline CDR1 is SNHLY and CDR2 FYNNEI. The CDR3 region has the DNA TGTGCCAGCACCCAGACAGGGATGGAGCAGTACTTC. It is translated as CASTQTGMEQYF.

This clone was detected once. This rearrangement joins TRBV12-3 or TRBV12-4 to TRBJ2-5, with D possibly being TRBD2 (5 bases). CDR3 length: 13 amino acids. Trimming took 6 bases from V and 3 from J, leaving 11 bases between them. The CDR3: CASSRFGEETQYF. The DNA of the CDR3 is TGTGCCAGCAGCCGGTTCGGGGAAGAGACCCAGTACTTC.

The rearrangement uses TRBV5-4 and TRBJ2-3, with unresolved D. The CDR3 runs 13 residues. CDR1 and CDR2 from the germline V gene are SGHNT and YYREEE (reference sequence). V gave up 1 base and J gave up 1 base, with 4 bases separating them. The CDR3 spells CASSLRGTDTQYF. CDR3 in DNA: TGTGCCAGCAGCTTGCGTGGCACAGATACGCAGTATTTT.

The gene calls are TRBV2 and TRBJ1-1; D not resolved. The CDR3 loop spans 12 amino acids. V was cut by 4 bases and J by 4 bases, with 7 bases left in between. Per germline, CDR1 SNHLY and CDR2 FYNNEI. CDR3 in DNA: TGTGCCAGCAGTGTACTACTCACTGAAGCTTTCTTT. This encodes CASSVLLTEAFF.

The V gene is TRBV27, the J gene TRBJ1-2; TRBD1 might be the D (5 bases). Germline assignment: CDR1 MNHEY and CDR2 SMNVEV (reference sequence). This CDR3 comprises 14 residues. V was pared by 5 bases and J by 2 bases, with 12 bases between. The CDR3 sequence: CASSRAGNNYGYTF. CDR3 DNA sequence: TGTGCCAGCAGTAGGGCAGGGAACAACTATGGCTACACCTTC.